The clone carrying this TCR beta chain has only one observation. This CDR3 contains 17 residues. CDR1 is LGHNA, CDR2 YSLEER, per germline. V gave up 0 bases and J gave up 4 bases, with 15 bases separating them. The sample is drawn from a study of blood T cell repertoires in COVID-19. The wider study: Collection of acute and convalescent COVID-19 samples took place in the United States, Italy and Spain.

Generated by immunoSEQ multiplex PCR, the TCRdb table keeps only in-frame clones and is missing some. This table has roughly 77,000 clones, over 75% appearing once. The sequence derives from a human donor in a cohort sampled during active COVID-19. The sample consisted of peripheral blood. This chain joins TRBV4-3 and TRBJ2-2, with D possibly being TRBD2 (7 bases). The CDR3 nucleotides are TGCGCCAGCAGCCAAGATCCGGGGGGCGCGGTCACCGGGGAGCTGTTTTTT. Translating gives CASSQDPGGAVTGELFF.